Listed here are 13 T cell receptor beta chains from one sample, sequenced in a study of CD8 T cells in ankylosing spondylitis. Findings and caveats of the study: Fewer than 10 highly homologous variants made up a TCR beta motif that seemed to typify ankylosing spondylitis blood.

Via MiXCR, TCRdb re-called the 5' RACE reads, giving one row per CDR3 protein. The table has tens of thousands of distinct CDR3 sequences, roughly 9% seen once. The antigens for these receptors are not known. Sample: blood, either unsorted or a sorted T cell fraction (not recorded which). These receptors all come from a male donor with ankylosing spondylitis.

There are a few counts of this clonotype. The V and J genes are TRBV27 and TRBJ2-5; TRBD1 matches at 11 bases. The germline gives CDR1 MNHEY, CDR2 SMNVEV (reference sequence). The CDR3 loop spans 14 amino acids. Trimming took 4 bases from V and 5 from J; bases not matched to a gene: 3. The CDR3 DNA is TGTGCCAGCAGTTGGACAGGGGGCGGGGAGACCCAGTACTTC. Amino acids: CASSWTGGGETQYF.

This clonotype appeared many times. The genes are TRBV24-1 and TRBJ2-7; D is unresolved. V lost 0 bases and J 1 base, leaving 12 bases between the germline ends. The CDR3 is made up of 16 amino acids. Germline lookup yields CDR1 KGHDR and CDR2 SFDVKD. In nucleotides, the CDR3 is TGTGCCACCAGTGATTTGCTGGCTGCGGAGTCCTACGAGCAGTACTTC. Translating gives CATSDLLAAESYEQYF.

This clonotype has more than one count but fewer than ten. V is TRBV27 and J is TRBJ1-1, with D possibly matching TRBD1 (5 bases). The CDR3 runs to 18 residues. Germline lookup yields CDR1 MNHEY and CDR2 SMNVEV (reference sequence). Trimming took 5 bases from V and 1 from J, leaving 23 bases between them. The CDR3 protein is CASSPTPLTAGRNTEAFF. The CDR3 DNA reads as TGTGCCAGCAGTCCTACGCCCCTGACAGCGGGACGGAACACTGAAGCTTTCTTT.

This clonotype was seen only a few times. J is TRBJ1-6 and V is TRBV7-8; D is unresolved. V lost 0 bases and J lost 7, with 13 bases in between. CDR1 is SGHVS, CDR2 FQNEAQ, per germline. CDR3 size: 16 residues. The CDR3 DNA sequence: TGTGCCAGCAGCTTAGCTGGCTGGGTTCTAAATTCACCCCTCCACTTT. Its protein is CASSLAGWVLNSPLHF.

J is TRBJ2-1 and V is TRBV13, with a possible D match to TRBD1 (6 bases). This CDR3 is built from 14 residues. Trimming cost V 8 bases and J 4 bases, with 15 bases left between them. Germline values: CDR1 PRHDT, CDR2 FYEKMQ (reference sequence). The CDR3 bases are TGTGCCAGCTCAGAAGGGACACCTTACAATGAGCAGTTCTTC. Its protein product is CASSEGTPYNEQFF.

This clonotype came up many times. V usage is TRBV6-1 and J usage is TRBJ2-4; 9 bases match TRBD2. The CDR3 spans 15 residues. The junction had 3 bases not matched to a gene; V was cut back by 2 bases and J by 4 bases. Germline CDR1 and CDR2: MNHNS and SASEGT. The CDR3 DNA is TGTGCCAGCAGTGAAATGGCGGGAGGGAAAAACATTCAGTACTTC. It codes for CASSEMAGGKNIQYF.

The chain carries TRBV11-2 and TRBJ2-7; 7 bases line up with TRBD2. With V trimmed by 5 bases and J by 1 base, 8 bases remained unmatched. Per germline, CDR1 SGHAT and CDR2 FQNNGV. The CDR3 is made up of 15 amino acids. The CDR3 DNA is TGTGCCAGCAGCCCTTCTAGCGGACTATCCTACGAGCAGTACTTC. The encoded protein is CASSPSSGLSYEQYF.

The chain links TRBV3-1 to TRBJ1-1; TRBD1 matches at 8 bases. The length of the CDR3 is 15 residues. After removal of 3 bases from V and 3 bases from J, the junction contained 6 bases not matched to a gene. In germline, CDR1 is LGHDT, CDR2 YNNKEL (reference sequence). The chain's CDR3 is CASSQPGGRDTEAFF. CDR3 bases: TGTGCCAGCAGCCAGCCAGGGGGCCGGGACACTGAAGCTTTCTTT.

This clonotype was counted many times. This CDR3 reads CASSSRDREDEQYF. The CDR3 coding sequence is TGTGCCAGCAGCAGCCGGGACAGGGAAGACGAGCAGTACTTC. V is TRBV13 and J is TRBJ2-7; 9 bases map to TRBD1. This CDR3 region has 14 residues. V dropped 5 bases and J dropped 5; count of bases not matched to a gene: 7. CDR1 and CDR2 (germline): PRHDT, FYEKMQ (reference sequence).

This clonotype was seen many times. The rearrangement links TRBV7-9 to TRBJ2-7, with D unclear. Trimming stripped 5 bases from V and 5 bases from J, with 10 bases between. Germline V gene data show CDR1 as SEHNR and CDR2 as FQNEAQ (reference sequence). The CDR3 extends over 12 amino acids. CDR3 sequence: CASSPVRDEQYF. The CDR3 DNA is TGTGCCAGCAGCCCTGTTAGGGACGAGCAGTACTTC.

This clonotype was seen a handful of times. This sequence joins TRBV28 and TRBJ2-7; no clear D gene. Trimming cost V 6 bases and J 0 bases, with 12 bases left between them. Germline V gene sequence: CDR1 MDHEN, CDR2 SYDVKM. This CDR3 is built from 14 residues. The CDR3 here is CASSWSGTSYEQYF. The CDR3 bases are TGTGCCAGCAGCTGGTCAGGTACCTCCTACGAGCAGTACTTC.

As regards this clonotype: This may come from a read error, since a much larger clone is one base off. The rearrangement links TRBV7-9 to TRBJ2-2; no definite D call. Germline lookup yields CDR1 SEHNR and CDR2 FQNEAQ (reference sequence). The germline V and J ends were trimmed by 3 bases and 3 bases, with 2 bases remaining between them. The CDR3 runs 12 residues. CDR3: CASSFDTGELFF. CDR3 sequence (DNA): TGTGCCAGCAGCTTCGACACCGGGGAGCTGTTTTTT.

The J gene is TRBJ1-2, the V gene TRBV6-1; D unclear. CDR1 and CDR2 (germline): MNHNS, SASEGT. The ends were cut back, 10 bases at V and 2 bases at J, with 20 bases in the middle. There are 15 residues in the CDR3. The chain's CDR3 is CAIKKKDGRNYGYTF. The CDR3 bases are TGTGCCATCAAAAAGAAGGACGGCCGAAACTATGGCTACACCTTC.